This T cell receptor beta chain was found in a study of identical twins. Study-wide points: Cross-sectional statistical analysis, not tracking of the same donors, underpinned the conclusions.

Carrying unique molecular identifiers, the cDNA also gained a universal primer site through template switching. Each CDR3 protein gets one entry after TCRdb re-called the 5' RACE reads with MiXCR. This table has fewer than 800,000 distinct CDR3 sequences, less than 9% appearing once. Germline lookup yields CDR1 MNHNS and CDR2 SASEGT. This CDR3 is built from 16 residues. V shed 4 bases and J shed 1 base, with 11 bases lying between them. There are a few counts of this clonotype. Its antigen is unidentified. In every case, the donor was a healthy Caucasian. The data also belong to a second study, concerning yellow fever vaccine responses in identical twins.

The J gene is TRBJ1-6, the V gene TRBV6-1, with D perhaps matching TRBD1 (5 bases). This sequence originates from a young woman in good health. Material for sequencing was PBMCs. CDR3 DNA sequence: TGTGCCAGCAGTGGTTCGGGACTATCCTATAATTCACCCCTCCACTTT. It translates to CASSGSGLSYNSPLHF.